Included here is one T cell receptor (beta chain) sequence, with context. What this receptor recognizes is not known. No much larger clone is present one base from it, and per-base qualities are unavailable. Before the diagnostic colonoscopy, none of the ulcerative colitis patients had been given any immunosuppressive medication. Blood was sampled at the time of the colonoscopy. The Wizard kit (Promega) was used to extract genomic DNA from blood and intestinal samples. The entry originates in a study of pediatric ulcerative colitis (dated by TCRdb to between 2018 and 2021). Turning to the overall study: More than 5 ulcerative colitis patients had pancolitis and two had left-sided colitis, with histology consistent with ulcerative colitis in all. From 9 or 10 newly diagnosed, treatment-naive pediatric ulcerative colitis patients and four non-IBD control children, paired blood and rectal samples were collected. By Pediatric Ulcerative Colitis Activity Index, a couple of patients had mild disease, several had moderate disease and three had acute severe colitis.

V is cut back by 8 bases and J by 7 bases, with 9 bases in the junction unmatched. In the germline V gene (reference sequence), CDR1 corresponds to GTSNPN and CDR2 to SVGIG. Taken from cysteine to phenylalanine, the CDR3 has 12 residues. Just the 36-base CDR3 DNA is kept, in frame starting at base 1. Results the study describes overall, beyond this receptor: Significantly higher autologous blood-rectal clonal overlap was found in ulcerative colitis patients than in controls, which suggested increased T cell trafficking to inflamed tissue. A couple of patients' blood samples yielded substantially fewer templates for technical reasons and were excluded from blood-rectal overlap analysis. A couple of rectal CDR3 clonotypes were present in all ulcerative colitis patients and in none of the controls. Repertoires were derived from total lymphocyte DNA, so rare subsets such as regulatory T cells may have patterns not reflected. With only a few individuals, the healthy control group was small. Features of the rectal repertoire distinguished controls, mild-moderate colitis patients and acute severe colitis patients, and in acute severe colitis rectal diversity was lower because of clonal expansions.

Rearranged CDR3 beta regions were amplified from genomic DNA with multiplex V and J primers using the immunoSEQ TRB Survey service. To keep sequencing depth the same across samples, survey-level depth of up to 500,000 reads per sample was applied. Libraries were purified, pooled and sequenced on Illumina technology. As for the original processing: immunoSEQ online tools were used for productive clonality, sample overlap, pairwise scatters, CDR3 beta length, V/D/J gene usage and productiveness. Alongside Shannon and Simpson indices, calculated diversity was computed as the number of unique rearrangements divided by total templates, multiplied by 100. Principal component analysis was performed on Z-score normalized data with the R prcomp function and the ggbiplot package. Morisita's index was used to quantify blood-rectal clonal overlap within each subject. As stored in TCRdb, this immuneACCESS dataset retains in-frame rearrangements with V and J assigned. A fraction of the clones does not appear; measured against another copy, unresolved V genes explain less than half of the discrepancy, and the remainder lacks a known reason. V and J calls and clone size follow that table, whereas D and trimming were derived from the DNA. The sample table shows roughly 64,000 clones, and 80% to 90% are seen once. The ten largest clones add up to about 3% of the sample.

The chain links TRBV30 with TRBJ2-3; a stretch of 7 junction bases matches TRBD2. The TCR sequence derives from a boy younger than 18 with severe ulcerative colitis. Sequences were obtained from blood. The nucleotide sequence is TGTGCCGGCTCCTGGGACTACTATACGCAGTATTTT. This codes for CAGSWDYYTQYF.